These T cell receptor beta chains were read from a single sample in a study of blood T cell repertoires in COVID-19. Only in-frame clones appear in the TCRdb table, and some are missing; sequencing was by immunoSEQ multiplex PCR. The sample lists approximately 210,000 clones; roughly 80% were seen once. What was sequenced was peripheral blood. The receptors shown here come from a human donor in a cohort sampled during active COVID-19. Both conserved end residues are part of each CDR3. D genes are given only for firm matches. Part of the rows lack a size; the others show once, few, many or a class for expanded clones.

j_call: TRBJ2-2
clone_size: .
d_call: TRBD2
v_call: TRBV29-1
cdr3_aa: CSAYSGSPTGELFF
cdr3_nt: TGCAGCGCATATAGCGGGAGTCCCACCGGGGAGCTGTTTTTT

j_call: TRBJ1-2
clone_size: .
d_call: TRBD1
v_call: TRBV24-1
cdr3_aa: CATSDGTGVTRGYTF
cdr3_nt: TGTGCCACCAGTGATGGGACAGGGGTTACGAGAGGCTACACCTTC

j_call: TRBJ2-5
clone_size: .
d_call: TRBD1
v_call: TRBV7-9
cdr3_aa: CASSLGQGASGETQYF
cdr3_nt: TGTGCCAGCAGCCTGGGACAGGGGGCATCAGGGGAGACCCAGTACTTC

j_call: TRBJ1-3
clone_size: .
d_call: .
v_call: TRBV7-9
cdr3_aa: CASSDAGAGNTIYF
cdr3_nt: TGTGCCAGCAGCGATGCAGGGGCCGGAAACACCATATATTTT

j_call: TRBJ2-6
clone_size: .
d_call: TRBD2
v_call: TRBV19
cdr3_aa: CASSISSGSAGANVLTF
cdr3_nt: TGTGCCAGTAGTATCTCTAGCGGGAGCGCTGGGGCCAACGTCCTGACTTTC

j_call: TRBJ1-1
clone_size: .
d_call: .
v_call: TRBV5-4
cdr3_aa: CASTQQPGQGETEAFF
cdr3_nt: TGTGCCAGCACCCAACAACCCGGGCAGGGCGAAACTGAAGCTTTCTTT

j_call: TRBJ2-2
clone_size: .
d_call: TRBD1
v_call: TRBV25-1
cdr3_aa: CASSVPRETGKAGELFF
cdr3_nt: TGTGCCAGCAGTGTTCCCCGTGAGACAGGGAAGGCCGGGGAGCTGTTTTTT

j_call: TRBJ2-2
clone_size: .
d_call: TRBD1
v_call: TRBV9
cdr3_aa: CASSVETGGTGELFF
cdr3_nt: TGTGCCAGCAGCGTAGAGACAGGGGGGACCGGGGAGCTGTTTTTT

j_call: TRBJ1-6
clone_size: few
d_call: .
v_call: TRBV6-6
cdr3_aa: CASIWRPPNSPLHF
cdr3_nt: TGTGCCAGCATCTGGAGGCCTCCTAATTCACCCCTCCACTTT

j_call: TRBJ1-2
clone_size: once
d_call: .
v_call: TRBV4-1
cdr3_aa: CASSQDRQARGDYGYTF
cdr3_nt: TGCGCCAGCAGCCAAGACCGACAGGCGCGGGGGGACTATGGCTACACCTTC

j_call: TRBJ2-2
clone_size: many
d_call: TRBD1
v_call: TRBV27
cdr3_aa: CASSSGGGQGALDTGELFF
cdr3_nt: TGTGCCAGCAGTTCCGGGGGGGGACAGGGGGCGCTGGACACCGGGGAGCTGTTTTTT

j_call: TRBJ2-2
clone_size: .
d_call: TRBD1
v_call: TRBV24-1
cdr3_aa: CATSDPGATGTLSFAGELFF
cdr3_nt: TGTGCCACCAGTGACCCCGGGGCGACAGGGACCCTCAGTTTTGCCGGGGAGCTGTTTTTT

j_call: TRBJ1-6
clone_size: few
d_call: TRBD1
v_call: TRBV7-9
cdr3_aa: CASSAGDRDNSPLHF
cdr3_nt: TGTGCCAGCAGCGCGGGGGACAGGGATAATTCACCCCTCCACTTT